This entry features one T cell receptor (beta chain) sequence. This specimen comes from a study of control samples from healthy donors and cancer patients. This CDR3 spans 14 amino acids. V lost 12 bases, J lost 6 bases, and 19 bases lay in between. Germline CDR1 KGHDR, CDR2 SFDVKD. Clones were read by immunoSEQ multiplex PCR, and TCRdb kept only the in-frame ones, dropping some. The sample holds about 140,000 clones, around 94% seen once. The sequenced sample consisted of blood. This sequence was found in a man in his forties in good health. The chain is built from TRBV24-1 and TRBJ2-2, with D tentatively TRBD1 or TRBD2 (5 bases each). The CDR3 spells CASAREGLPGELFF. The CDR3, as DNA: TGTGCCTCCGCCCGCGAGGGGTTACCCGGGGAGCTGTTTTTT.